This entry describes one T cell receptor (beta chain). Its recognized antigen is unknown. No much larger clonotype is one base removed from it; base qualities were not supplied. This specimen comes from a study of Tregs in tolerant kidney transplant recipients (dated by TCRdb to about 2019). Some background on the complete study: TCRbeta sequencing was used in the study to identify donor-specific regulatory T cells before combined kidney and bone marrow transplantation, and the identified cells were then tracked after transplant. Results and caveats for the whole study, not just this receptor: Because the study included only a small number of patients, the results must be confirmed in larger populations and under other immunosuppression protocols. For some patients the PCR primers changed over time, which made it impossible to compare the samples from those patients at the nucleotide level. In tolerant patients, donor-specific Tregs expanded more than Tregs overall, which suggests antigen-driven rather than nonspecific expansion. The most biologically relevant and donor-specific TCRbeta repertoire appeared to be identified by expanding Tregs with activated donor B cells. Although technical replication error seemed to be minimal, the question of biological reproducibility was not addressed directly.

Genomic DNA was extracted from sorted cells with the QIAGEN DNeasy Blood and Tissue Kit for TCRbeta CDR3 sequencing. High-throughput TCRbeta CDR3 sequencing was carried out commercially through immunoSEQ, with PCR amplification with bias correction and internal controls included. Processing in the source paper ran as follows. Unique productive TCRbeta sequences were defined by CDR3 nucleotide sequence when primers matched and otherwise by CDR3 amino acid sequence together with Vbeta and Jbeta genes. Sorting error was corrected by removing sequences shared between sorted populations at a frequency ratio of 2:1 or less, and the remaining shared sequences were assigned to the higher population. Donor-reactive sequences were defined as at least 5-fold expanded in CFSE-low cells versus unstimulated cells, with frequency of at least 0.01% in CFSE-low cells. Jensen-Shannon divergence, calculated on the top 100 TCRbeta sequences ranked by frequency, was used to quantify repertoire divergence. When a sample had multiple sequencing runs, each run was corrected for sorting error separately and the runs were then pooled. TCRdb holds this immuneACCESS table with in-frame rearrangements only. Some clones are missing; in checked studies, unresolved V genes explain under half, and the rest has no known cause. The DNA was the basis for D and trimming; V, J and clone size are from that table. Counted in this sample were about 50,000 clones; approximately 89% of them appeared once. About 14% of the sample lies in the top ten.

Transplants used related donors with nonmyeloablative bone marrow transplantation; mixed chimerism was transient in the human trials. Thawed PBMCs were FACS-sorted into unstimulated Tregs (CD4+CD25+CD127-), CD4+ non-Tregs (CD4+CD25-), CD4 cells and CD8 cells. Several combined kidney and bone marrow transplant recipients from the ITN036ST trial were included as patients, and samples were available only from these trial subjects. Healthy control blood was processed to PBMCs by Ficoll density gradient and cryopreserved, and patient PBMCs were collected before and after transplant. Including cysteine and phenylalanine, the CDR3 has 10 amino acids. Of the read, only the CDR3 DNA is kept; its 30 bases are in frame from base 1. In the germline V gene (reference sequence), CDR1 corresponds to GTSNPN and CDR2 to SVGIG.

The receptor comes from a human patient who received a combined kidney and bone marrow transplant. Following a transplant, a fraction of the T cells may be traceable to the graft donor. Material: CD8+ T cells from blood (PBMCs), obtained 12 months after the transplant. The chain is made from TRBV30 and TRBJ1-4; there is no confident call for the D gene. At the DNA level, the sequence is TGTGCTGTCCAAAAAGAAAAACTGTTTTTT. Its coded protein is CAVQKEKLFF.